The 10 T cell receptor beta chains reported below all come from one sample, sequenced in a study of early T cells in non-severe SARS-CoV-2 infection. TCRdb fed the 5' RACE reads into MiXCR, producing one record per CDR3 protein. The sample has tens of thousands of distinct CDR3 sequences; around 15% are singletons. This material consisted of whole blood, taken at baseline. All receptors come from an adult who was a healthcare worker with PCR-confirmed SARS-CoV-2 infection or an uninfected control (not recorded which).

This clonotype was observed many times. This chain uses TRBV20-1 with TRBJ1-2, with D tentatively TRBD1 (5 bases). Germline loops: CDR1 DFQATT, CDR2 SNEGSKA (reference sequence). The CDR3 length is 14 residues. Trimming took 3 bases from V and 4 from J, leaving 15 bases between them. CDR3 DNA sequence: TGCAGTGCTAGTTTGGCCAGGGACTTCTATGGCTACACCTTC. Protein sequence: CSASLARDFYGYTF.

This clonotype showed up just a few times. The chain carries TRBV7-2 and TRBJ2-1; the match to TRBD2 covers 7 bases. V shed 6 bases, J shed 5 bases, and the junction held 13 bases outside the gene matches. The CDR3 spans 16 residues. Germline CDR1 and CDR2: SGHTA and FQGNSA. The CDR3 nucleotides read TGTGCCAGCAGATCAAGAACCGGGACTACGGACAATGAGCAGTTCTTC. This translates into CASRSRTGTTDNEQFF.

This clonotype was observed many times. This chain joins TRBV19 and TRBJ2-7; D is perhaps TRBD1 or TRBD2 (5 bases each). The germline V and J ends were trimmed by 4 bases and 6 bases, with 19 bases remaining between them. The CDR3 runs 15 residues. CDR1 is LNHDA and CDR2 is SQIVND in the germline V gene (reference sequence). The CDR3 sequence is CASSTKPGRRFEQYF. The CDR3 coding sequence is TGTGCCAGTAGTACCAAACCGGGACGCCGCTTCGAGCAGTACTTC.

DNA for the CDR3: TGTGCCAGCAGCTTAACTAGTACTCCCGGAGAGACCCAGTACTTC. Protein product: CASSLTSTPGETQYF. This chain uses TRBV7-9 with TRBJ2-5, with D perhaps TRBD2 (5 bases). V was cut by 2 bases and J by 4 bases, with 14 bases left in between. This CDR3 spans 15 amino acids. The germline V gene encodes CDR1 SEHNR and CDR2 FQNEAQ (reference sequence). Variable domain in full (rest from reference TRBV7-9 and TRBJ2-5): DTGVSQNPRHKITKRGQNVTFRCDPISEHNRLYWYRQTLGQGPEFLTYFQNEAQLEKSRLLSDRFSAERPKGSFSTLEIQRTEQGDSAMYLCASSLTSTPGETQYFGPGTRLLVL.

The genes are TRBV4-1 and TRBJ2-6; perhaps D is TRBD1 or TRBD2 (6 bases each). Germline V lookup: CDR1 MGHRA, CDR2 YSYEKL. The V and J ends lost 5 bases and 0 bases respectively, with 14 bases between them. The CDR3 is 17 amino acids. CDR3 residues: CASSNPRGGSGANVLTF. CDR3 nucleotides: TGCGCCAGCAGCAACCCCAGGGGAGGCTCTGGGGCCAACGTCCTGACTTTC.

The J gene is TRBJ2-7, the V gene TRBV12-1. TRBV12-1 is marked as a pseudogene. CDR3 length: 11 amino acids. The DNA for the CDR3 is TGTGCCAGCAGCTTCAGAAACGAGCAGTACTTC. It specifies CASSFRNEQYF.

The chain joins TRBV7-8 to TRBJ2-3; 8 positions match TRBD2. This CDR3 spans 15 amino acids. Trimming removed 6 bases from V and 0 bases from J; junction bases left unmatched: 5. CDR1 and CDR2 from the germline V gene are SGHVS and FQNEAQ. The CDR3 here is CASRLTSGSTDTQYF. In nucleotides, the CDR3 is TGTGCCAGCAGACTAACTAGCGGTAGCACAGATACGCAGTATTTT.

This clonotype showed up just a few times. This chain joins TRBV5-1 and TRBJ2-7; no reliable D call. Germline assignment: CDR1 SGHRS and CDR2 YFSETQ. The CDR3 spans 13 residues. V was trimmed by 5 bases and J by 0 bases, leaving 9 bases between them. The CDR3 nucleotides read TGCGCCAGCAGGAAGCGAGACTCCTACGAGCAGTACTTC. Residues: CASRKRDSYEQYF.

This clonotype was counted many times. V and J are TRBV7-9 and TRBJ2-3; the D is unclear. Germline CDR1 SEHNR, CDR2 FQNEAQ (reference sequence). The CDR3 loop spans 13 amino acids. Between the trimmed V and J ends, which lost 3 bases and 4 bases, there was a span of 8 bases. CDR3 residues: CASSFSTADTQYF. CDR3 DNA: TGTGCCAGCAGCTTTAGTACTGCAGATACGCAGTATTTT.

The chain combines TRBV10-1 with TRBJ2-7; D gene uncertain. CDR3 length: 11 amino acids. Deletions cut 3 bases from V and 6 bases from J, with 6 bases between. The germline CDR1 and CDR2 sequences are WNHNN and SYGVQD (reference sequence). The chain's CDR3 is CASSDESEQYF. The CDR3 bases are TGCGCCAGCAGTGACGAGAGCGAGCAGTACTTC.